A selection of T cell receptor delta chains follows, all from one sample in a study of gamma-delta chains in newborns, infants, children. TCRdb reprocessed the reads through CATT. Here the sample spans 10,000 to 13,000 delta-chain clones, approximately 3.6% being singletons. Sequencing input: blood. These receptors were collected from a child who was a newborn, infant or young child, either healthy, febrile or measles-vaccinated (not recorded which). CDR3s include the opening cysteine and the closing phenylalanine or tryptophan. The D gene is left open where the match is weak. For some rows the clone size is stated as once, few or many, or as a class when expanded; others skip it.

CDR3 protein	CDR3 DNA	clone size	V gene	J gene	D gene
CALGELNHGPTWGINTDKLIF	TGTGCTCTTGGTGAACTGAACCATGGACCTACTTGGGGGATAAACACCGATAAACTCATCTTT	NA	TRDV1	TRDJ1	TRDD3
CALGNPSPPGADKLIF	TGTGCTCTTGGGAATCCTTCCCCCCCTGGCGCCGATAAACTCATCTTT	few	TRDV1	TRDJ1	NA
CACDTPGARGTDKLIF	TGTGCCTGTGACACCCCAGGTGCTCGGGGCACCGATAAACTCATCTTT	medium-sized	TRDV2	TRDJ1	NA
CAFSWELYTDKLIF	TGTGCCTTTTCCTGGGAACTTTACACCGATAAACTCATCTTT	few	TRDV3	TRDJ1	NA
CALGETGGQRGDKLIF	TGTGCTCTTGGGGAAACTGGGGGACAAAGGGGGGATAAACTCATCTTT	few	TRDV1	TRDJ1	TRDD3
CALGDRLGDPLHTDKLIF	TGTGCTCTTGGGGACCGACTGGGGGACCCCCTTCACACCGATAAACTCATCTTT	NA	TRDV1	TRDJ1	TRDD3
CACDIMGVYTDKLIF	TGTGCCTGTGACATTATGGGGGTTTACACCGATAAACTCATCTTT	NA	TRDV2	TRDJ1	NA
CACDPLLGILGGAQLFF	TGTGCCTGTGACCCCCTGCTGGGGATACTAGGAGGAGCACAACTCTTCTTT	few	TRDV2	TRDJ2	TRDD3
CACESVLTRNTDKLIF	TGTGCCTGTGAATCCGTACTTACAAGAAACACCGATAAACTCATCTTT	medium-sized	TRDV2	TRDJ1	NA
CACDTVLGLGENSWDTRQMFF	TGTGCCTGTGACACCGTTCTTGGTCTGGGGGAGAACTCCTGGGACACCCGACAGATGTTTTTC	NA	TRDV2	TRDJ3	TRDD3
CALGELITSSPVGDRAPGTDKLIF	TGTGCTCTTGGGGAATTGATAACTTCCTCCCCTGTAGGGGATAGGGCTCCCGGGACCGATAAACTCATCTTT	NA	TRDV1	TRDJ1	NA
CALGGTGWGINTDKLIF	TGTGCTCTTGGGGGAACCGGGTGGGGGATTAACACCGATAAACTCATCTTT	NA	TRDV1	TRDJ1	TRDD3
CACDTVDPTGGGTDKLIF	TGTGCCTGTGACACCGTGGATCCCACTGGGGGAGGAACCGATAAACTCATCTTT	NA	TRDV2	TRDJ1	TRDD3
CAALGGGAVMGVSPDTDKLIF	TGTGCAGCGTTAGGGGGCGGGGCGGTAATGGGGGTCTCCCCCGACACCGATAAACTCATCTTT	few	TRAV29/DV5	TRDJ1	NA
CACDSAGGAWDTRQMFF	TGTGCCTGTGACTCAGCTGGGGGAGCCTGGGACACCCGACAGATGTTTTTC	medium-sized	TRDV2	TRDJ3	TRDD3
CALGVPLLSTGGLYTDKLIF	TGTGCTCTTGGGGTACCGTTATTGAGTACTGGGGGCCTGTACACCGATAAACTCATCTTT	few	TRDV1	TRDJ1	TRDD3
CALGELNDYTDKLIF	TGTGCTCTTGGGGAACTTAACGACTACACCGATAAACTCATCTTT	NA	TRDV1	TRDJ1	NA
CACNVVKGDTPDHTDKLIF	TGTGCCTGTAATGTCGTTAAGGGGGATACTCCGGACCACACCGATAAACTCATCTTT	few	TRDV2	TRDJ1	TRDD3
CALGELTVGTLRTDKLIF	TGTGCTCTTGGGGAACTAACCGTCGGAACCCTTCGGACCGATAAACTCATCTTT	few	TRDV1	TRDJ1	NA
CACDTGGYDSWDTRQMFF	TGTGCCTGTGACACTGGGGGATACGATTCCTGGGACACCCGACAGATGTTTTTC	medium-sized	TRDV2	TRDJ3	TRDD3
CACDSGTGGFLPWDTRQMFF	TGTGCCTGTGACTCCGGTACTGGGGGGTTTCTCCCCTGGGACACCCGACAGATGTTTTTC	NA	TRDV2	TRDJ3	TRDD3
CALGPEASWGDTRGDKLIF	TGTGCTCTTGGCCCCGAGGCCTCCTGGGGGGATACGCGGGGCGATAAACTCATCTTT	few	TRDV1	TRDJ1	TRDD3
CACDLWGDNSWDTRQMFF	TGTGCCTGTGACCTCTGGGGGGACAACTCCTGGGACACCCGACAGATGTTTTTC	few	TRDV2	TRDJ3	TRDD3
CACDTVGLSSWDTRQVFF	TGTGCCTGTGACACCGTGGGGCTTAGCTCCTGGGACACCCGACAGGTGTTTTTC	NA	TRDV2	TRDJ3	NA
CACDSLLGDALYTDKLIF	TGTGCCTGTGACTCCCTACTGGGGGATGCGCTGTACACCGATAAACTCATCTTT	NA	TRDV2	TRDJ1	TRDD3
CALGATFPYWGILDDKLIF	TGTGCTCTTGGGGCGACCTTCCCGTACTGGGGGATACTCGACGATAAGCTCATCTTT	few	TRDV1	TRDJ1	TRDD3
CACDSVIPGTGGADKLIF	TGTGCCTGTGACTCTGTGATCCCTGGGACTGGGGGCGCCGATAAACTCATCTTT	NA	TRDV2	TRDJ1	TRDD3
CALGPLGGVGGYAYHTDKLIF	TGTGCTCTTGGTCCACTAGGTGGAGTTGGGGGATACGCGTACCACACCGATAAACTCATCTTT	NA	TRDV1	TRDJ1	TRDD3
CALGNWRRLLPGDTDKLIF	TGTGCTCTTGGGAATTGGCGTAGGTTACTACCTGGGGATACCGATAAACTCATCTTT	NA	TRDV1	TRDJ1	NA
CAASHRYWGIDKLIF	TGTGCAGCAAGCCACCGGTACTGGGGGATTGATAAACTCATCTTT	few	TRAV29/DV5	TRDJ1	TRDD3
CALGPGGILLNTDKLIF	TGTGCTCTTGGGCCTGGCGGGATACTACTTAACACCGATAAACTCATCTTT	NA	TRDV1	TRDJ1	TRDD3
CAFRFPTNTTGHKLIF	TGTGCCTTTAGGTTCCCAACCAACACTACAGGGCATAAACTCATCTTT	NA	TRDV3	TRDJ1	NA
CACDILGYADKLIF	TGTGCCTGTGACATACTGGGGTACGCCGATAAACTCATCTTT	NA	TRDV2	TRDJ1	TRDD3
CALGLQVVGTDKLIF	TGTGCTCTTGGGTTACAAGTGGTAGGCACCGATAAACTCATCTTT	few	TRDV1	TRDJ1	NA
CASLRTMGDSPYTDKLIF	TGTGCCAGCCTTCGGACCATGGGGGATTCTCCCTACACCGATAAACTCATCTTT	medium-sized	TRDV3	TRDJ1	TRDD3
CALGAQTLFNTDKLIF	TGTGCTCTTGGGGCCCAGACCCTTTTCAACACCGATAAACTCATCTTT	few	TRDV1	TRDJ1	NA
CALGESPPYYTDKLIF	TGTGCTCTTGGGGAATCCCCCCCATATTACACCGATAAACTCATCTTT	few	TRDV1	TRDJ1	NA